The TCR beta chain under discussion was sequenced for a study of regulatory T cells in long-lasting Graves disease. About the research overall: Persistence in Graves' disease required over 5 years of antithyroid drugs plus positive TSH receptor antibodies.

CDR3 regions were amplified by Arm-PCR using iRepertoire HTBI primers to build TCR beta libraries. TCRdb analysed the multiplex PCR reads with MiXCR anew, one entry per CDR3 protein. The sample has 700,000 or so distinct CDR3 sequences, 30% seen once. The study, taken as a whole, reports: Persistent Graves' patients showed a TCR diversity that was lower than that of newly diagnosed ones. Persistent disease favored TRBV28, TRBJ1-2 and TRBJ2-5.

The V and J ends lost 1 base and 5 bases, in that order; junction bases with no gene match: 5. Germline values: CDR1 MNHNS, CDR2 SASEGT. There are 15 residues in the CDR3. The table lists this clonotype with a few counts. Its target is unknown. As for time point: persistent/refractory GD, antithyroid drugs over 5 years with positive TRAb. The TCR library was prepared using RNA isolated from PBMCs. Roughly 8.2-milliliter peripheral blood samples went into EDTA tubes. The V gene is TRBV6-1, the J gene TRBJ2-5, with 9 nucleotides matching TRBD2. This specimen consisted of peripheral blood mononuclear cells (PBMCs), obtained when the disease was refractory, from a patient treated with antithyroid drugs. The TCR sequence derives from a female donor with Graves disease. The CDR3 loop reads CASSEGVAGVETQYF. The CDR3 region has the DNA TGTGCCAGCAGTGAAGGGGTAGCGGGAGTGGAGACCCAGTACTTC.